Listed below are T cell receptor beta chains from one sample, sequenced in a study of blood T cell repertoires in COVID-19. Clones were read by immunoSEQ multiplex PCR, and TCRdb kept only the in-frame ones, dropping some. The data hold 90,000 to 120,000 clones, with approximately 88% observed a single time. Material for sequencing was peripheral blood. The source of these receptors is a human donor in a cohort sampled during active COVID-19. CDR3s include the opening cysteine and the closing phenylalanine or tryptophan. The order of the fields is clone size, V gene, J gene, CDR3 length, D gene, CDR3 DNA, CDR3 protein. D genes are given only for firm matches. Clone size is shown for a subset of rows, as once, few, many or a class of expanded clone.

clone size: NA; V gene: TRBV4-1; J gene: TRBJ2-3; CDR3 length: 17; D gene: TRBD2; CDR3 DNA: TGCGCCAGCAGCCCGGGACTAGCGGGAGTTAGCACAGATACGCAGTATTTT; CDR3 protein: CASSPGLAGVSTDTQYF
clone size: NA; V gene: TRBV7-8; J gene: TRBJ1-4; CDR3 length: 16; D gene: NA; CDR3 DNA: TGTGCCAGCAGCTTAGTATCTAGTCAATTCCGGGAAAAACTGTTTTTT; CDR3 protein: CASSLVSSQFREKLFF
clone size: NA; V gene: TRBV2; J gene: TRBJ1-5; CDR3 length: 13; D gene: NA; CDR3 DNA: TGTGCCAGCATTGGAGATTTGGGTCAGCCCCAGCATTTT; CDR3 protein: CASIGDLGQPQHF
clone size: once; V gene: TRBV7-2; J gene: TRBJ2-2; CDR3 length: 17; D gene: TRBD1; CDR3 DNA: TGTGCCAGCAGCTTAGCCGGGCCAGGGGGTTACACCGGGGAGCTGTTTTTT; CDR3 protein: CASSLAGPGGYTGELFF
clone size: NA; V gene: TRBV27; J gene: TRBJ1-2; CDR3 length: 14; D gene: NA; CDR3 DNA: TGTGCCAGGCCGTTGACAAAGGCTAACTATGGCTACACCTTC; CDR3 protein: CARPLTKANYGYTF
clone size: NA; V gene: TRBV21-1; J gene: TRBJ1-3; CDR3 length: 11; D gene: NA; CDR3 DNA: TGTGCCAGGACGGAGGGTCACACCATATATTTT; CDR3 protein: CARTEGHTIYF
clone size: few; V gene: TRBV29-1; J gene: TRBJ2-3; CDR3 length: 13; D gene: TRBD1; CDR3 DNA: TGCAGCGTAGCGGCAGGGGGTACAGATACGCAGTATTTT; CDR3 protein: CSVAAGGTDTQYF
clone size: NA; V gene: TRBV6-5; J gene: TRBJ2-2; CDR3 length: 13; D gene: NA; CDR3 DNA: TGTGCCAGCAGAGATCCTAACTTCGGGGAGCTGTTTTTT; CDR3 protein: CASRDPNFGELFF
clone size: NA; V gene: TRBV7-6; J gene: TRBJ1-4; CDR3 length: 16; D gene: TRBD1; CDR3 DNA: TGTGCCAGCAGCTTAGGGACAGGGACAATCCGGGAAAAACTGTTTTTT; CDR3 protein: CASSLGTGTIREKLFF
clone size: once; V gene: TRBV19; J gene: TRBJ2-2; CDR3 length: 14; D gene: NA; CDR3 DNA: TGTGCCAGTACGGCTAGCGCCAACACCGGGGAGCTGTTTTTT; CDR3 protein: CASTASANTGELFF
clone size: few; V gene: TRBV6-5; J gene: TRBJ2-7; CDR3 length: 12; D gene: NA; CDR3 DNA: TGTGCCAGCAGGTCTGTCGCCTACGAGCAGTACTTC; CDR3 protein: CASRSVAYEQYF
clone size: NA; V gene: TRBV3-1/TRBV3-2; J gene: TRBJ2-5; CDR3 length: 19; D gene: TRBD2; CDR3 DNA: TGTGCCAGCAGCCAGTGCAGGACTAGCGGGAGGGGGTACCAAGAGACCCAGTACTTC; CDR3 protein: CASSQCRTSGRGYQETQYF
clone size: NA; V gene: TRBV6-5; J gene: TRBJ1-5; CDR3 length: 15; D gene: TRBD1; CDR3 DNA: TGTGCCAGCGCCACGGACAGGAATAGCAATCAGCCCCAGCATTTT; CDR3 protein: CASATDRNSNQPQHF
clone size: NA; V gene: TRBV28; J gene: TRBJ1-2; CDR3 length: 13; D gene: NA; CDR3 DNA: TGTGCCAGCAGTTTAAGGACACCCAATGGCTACACCTTC; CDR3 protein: CASSLRTPNGYTF
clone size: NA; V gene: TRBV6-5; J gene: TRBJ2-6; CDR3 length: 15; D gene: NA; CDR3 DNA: TGTGCCAGCAGGAACGCGCACTCTGGGGCCAACGTCCTGACTTTC; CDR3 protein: CASRNAHSGANVLTF
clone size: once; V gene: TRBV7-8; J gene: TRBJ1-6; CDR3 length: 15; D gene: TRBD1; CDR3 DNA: TGTGCCAGCAGCCTTACGACAGGGTCAGAAACACCCCTCCACTTT; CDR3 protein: CASSLTTGSETPLHF
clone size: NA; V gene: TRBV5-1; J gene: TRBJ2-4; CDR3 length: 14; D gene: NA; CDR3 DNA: TGCGCCAGCAGGGCGGGCCTAGCCAAAAACATTCAGTACTTC; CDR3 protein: CASRAGLAKNIQYF
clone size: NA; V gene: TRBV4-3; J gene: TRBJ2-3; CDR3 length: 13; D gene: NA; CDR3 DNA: TGCGCCAGCAGCCGGGACATCGCAGATACGCAGTATTTT; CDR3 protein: CASSRDIADTQYF
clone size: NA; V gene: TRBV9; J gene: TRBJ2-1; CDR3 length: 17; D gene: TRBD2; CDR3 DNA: TGTGCCAGCAGTGTCGGGACTAGCGGGAGTTCCTACAATGAGCAGTTCTTC; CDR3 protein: CASSVGTSGSSYNEQFF
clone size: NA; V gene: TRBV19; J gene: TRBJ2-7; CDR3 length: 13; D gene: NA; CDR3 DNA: TGTGCCAGTAGTGGGACTGGGGTCGGAGAGCAGTACTTC; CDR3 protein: CASSGTGVGEQYF
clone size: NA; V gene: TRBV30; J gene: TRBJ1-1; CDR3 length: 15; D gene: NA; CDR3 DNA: TGTGCCTGGAGTATCGCCTGGGAGGGGAACACTGAAGCTTTCTTT; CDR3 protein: CAWSIAWEGNTEAFF
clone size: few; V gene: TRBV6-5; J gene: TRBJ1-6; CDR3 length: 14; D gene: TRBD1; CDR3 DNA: TGTGCCAGCAACCCGGACAGGGGTAATTCACCCCTCCACTTT; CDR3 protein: CASNPDRGNSPLHF
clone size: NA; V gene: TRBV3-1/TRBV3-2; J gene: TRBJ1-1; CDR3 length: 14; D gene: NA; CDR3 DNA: TGTGCCAGCAGCCAACTACAGGGTAACACTGAAGCTTTCTTT; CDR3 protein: CASSQLQGNTEAFF
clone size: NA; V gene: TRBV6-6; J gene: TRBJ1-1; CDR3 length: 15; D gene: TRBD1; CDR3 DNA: TGTGCCAGCAGCGGGTTCAGGGGGCGAAGGACTGAAGCTTTCTTT; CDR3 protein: CASSGFRGRRTEAFF
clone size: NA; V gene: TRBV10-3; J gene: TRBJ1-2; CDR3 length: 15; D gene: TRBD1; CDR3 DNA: TGTGCCATCAGTGAGTCCAAAACAGGGGGAGATGGCTACACCTTC; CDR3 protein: CAISESKTGGDGYTF
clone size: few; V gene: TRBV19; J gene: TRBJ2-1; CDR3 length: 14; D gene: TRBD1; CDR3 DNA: TGTGCCAGTAGGTCCGGGACAGGGGGCGGTGAGCAGTTCTTC; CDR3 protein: CASRSGTGGGEQFF
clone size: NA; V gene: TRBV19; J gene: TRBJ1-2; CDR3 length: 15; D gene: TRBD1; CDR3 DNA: TGTGCCAGTAGTCCCCTAGGGGGCTCCTACTATGGCTACACCTTC; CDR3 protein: CASSPLGGSYYGYTF
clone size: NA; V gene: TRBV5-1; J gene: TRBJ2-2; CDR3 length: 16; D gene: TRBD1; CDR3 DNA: TGCGCCAGCAGCCCCGGACAGGGGGCTGTTAACGGGGAGCTGTTTTTT; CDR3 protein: CASSPGQGAVNGELFF